The 2 T cell receptor beta chains presented below share a single source sample, sequenced in a study of blood T cell repertoires in COVID-19 (dated by TCRdb to the early 2020s). The library was built by means of the immunoSEQ multiplex PCR assay. The source is immuneACCESS, and TCRdb retained only in-frame sequences with V and J called. Part of the clones is not carried over; for the studies checked, unresolved V genes explain less than half of this, and the remainder is unexplained. The sample records roughly 220,000 clones, around 86% of which are singletons. Roughly 5.7% of the sample rests with the top ten. The specimen was peripheral blood. Receptor source: a man older than 75 with acute or convalescent COVID-19.

V usage is TRBV30 and J usage is TRBJ1-5; maybe TRBD1 (5 bases). Trimming stripped 5 bases from V and 8 bases from J, with 16 bases between. CDR3 length: 13 residues. Germline V gene lookup returns CDR1 GTSNPN and CDR2 SVGIG (reference sequence). The CDR3 is CAWQGTPAEPQHF. The CDR3 coding sequence is TGTGCCTGGCAGGGAACACCTGCGGAGCCCCAGCATTTT.

The chain couples TRBV10-2 to TRBJ1-2; D perhaps matches TRBD1 (5 bases). Germline values: CDR1 WSHSY, CDR2 SAAADI. The CDR3 has 13 residues. V lost 6 bases, J lost 8 bases, and 16 bases lay in between. This CDR3 reads CASSPGRGFGYTF. The DNA for the CDR3 is TGCGCCAGCAGCCCAGGGCGGGGGTTCGGCTACACCTTC.